These 24 T cell receptor beta chains were sequenced from one sample in a study of blood T cell repertoires in COVID-19. Using immunoSEQ multiplex PCR, the repertoire was profiled, and TCRdb retains in-frame clones only, with some absent. The sample lists some 120,000 clones, more than 85% occurring once. Sequencing was performed on peripheral blood. The receptors were sampled from a human donor with acute or convalescent COVID-19. The donor label of this sample is uncertain.

J is TRBJ1-6 and V is TRBV9, with D possibly being TRBD1 (5 bases). The CDR3 sequence is 18 residues long. Germline CDR1 is SGDLS and CDR2 is YYNGEE. V lost 0 bases and J lost 7, with 20 bases in between. CDR3 sequence: CASSVGLGLVGGNSPLHF. The CDR3 region has the DNA TGTGCCAGCAGCGTAGGCTTGGGGTTAGTTGGGGGGAATTCACCCCTCCACTTT.

The CDR3 nucleotides are TGTGCCAGCAGTTACCGGGGAACTACTAACTATGGCTACACCTTC. Residues: CASSYRGTTNYGYTF. The chain recombines TRBV6-2 or TRBV6-3 with TRBJ1-2; no definite D call. CDR1 and CDR2 from the germline V gene are MNHEY and SVGEGT. There are 15 residues in the CDR3. V lost 2 bases, J lost 0 bases, and 10 bases lay in between.

This chain connects TRBV6-2 or TRBV6-3 to TRBJ2-5; D is perhaps TRBD1 (6 bases). The CDR3 is 14 amino acids. Germline V CDR1 and CDR2: MNHEY, SVGEGT. The V end lost 3 bases, the J end lost 8 bases, and 16 bases lay between the germline ends. CDR3 protein: CASSYGTPSLTQYF. CDR3 nucleotide sequence: TGTGCCAGCAGTTATGGGACACCGTCTTTAACCCAGTACTTC.

The gene calls are TRBV19 and TRBJ1-5, with 10 bases that match TRBD1. V trimming: 7 bases; J trimming: 2 bases; junction bases outside the gene matches: 11. The CDR3 sequence is 17 residues long. The V gene's germline CDR1 is LNHDA and CDR2 SQIVND (reference sequence). The CDR3 region is CASNPTGGAGGNQPQHF. In DNA, the CDR3 is TGTGCCAGTAACCCGACAGGGGGCGCGGGAGGCAATCAGCCCCAGCATTTT.

The V and J genes are TRBV4-2 and TRBJ2-7; weak D call: TRBD2 (7 bases). The V end lost 3 bases, the J end lost 3 bases, and 18 bases lay between the germline ends. The germline V gene encodes CDR1 LGHNA and CDR2 YNFKEQ. This CDR3 is built from 16 residues. The CDR3 loop is CASSQGRGMGLYEQYF. CDR3 DNA: TGTGCCAGCAGCCAGGGGAGGGGGATGGGCCTCTACGAGCAGTACTTC.

The genes are TRBV19 and TRBJ1-4; TRBD1 aligns across 9 bases. CDR1 LNHDA and CDR2 SQIVND come from the germline V gene (reference sequence). The CDR3 extends over 15 amino acids. V dropped 5 bases and J dropped 6; count of bases not matched to a gene: 7. The CDR3 protein is CASSDPTGGHEKLFF. CDR3 coding DNA: TGTGCCAGTAGTGACCCGACAGGGGGTCATGAAAAACTGTTTTTT.

This chain joins TRBV27 and TRBJ1-2, with D perhaps matching TRBD1 (5 bases). Germline V lookup: CDR1 MNHEY, CDR2 SMNVEV (reference sequence). Trimming took off 2 bases at V and 0 bases at J, with 7 bases between the two ends. The CDR3 loop spans 14 amino acids. The chain's CDR3 is CASSLQGTNYGYTF. The CDR3 DNA follows: TGTGCCAGCAGTTTACAGGGAACTAACTATGGCTACACCTTC.

The chain employs TRBV6-5 and TRBJ2-2; D is perhaps TRBD2 (6 bases). CDR1 is MNHEY and CDR2 is SVGAGI in the germline V gene. V was trimmed by 7 bases and J by 1 base, leaving 13 bases between them. The CDR3 is 15 amino acids. CDR3 loop: CASTLVGGNTGELFF. In nucleotides, the CDR3 is TGTGCCAGCACCCTGGTCGGGGGGAACACCGGGGAGCTGTTTTTT.

The gene calls are TRBV5-4 and TRBJ2-2; TRBD1 aligns across 7 bases. Germline V gives CDR1 SGHNT, CDR2 YYREEE (reference sequence). The J segment lost 4 bases and the V segment lost 4 bases, leaving 7 bases of the junction unmatched. The length of the CDR3 is 15 residues. The CDR3 region has the DNA TGTGCCAGCAGCCGAGGGGGCCCAGGCACCGGGGAGCTGTTTTTT. Its translation is CASSRGGPGTGELFF.

The chain couples TRBV28 to TRBJ2-1; possibly TRBD1 for D (6 bases). Germline CDR1 is MDHEN and CDR2 is SYDVKM. The CDR3 has 16 residues. V lost 5 bases and J lost 4, with 18 bases in between. The CDR3 reads CASSRPTPGEYNEQFF. The CDR3 DNA is TGTGCCAGCAGTCGCCCCACCCCAGGGGAATACAATGAGCAGTTCTTC.

In DNA form, the CDR3 reads TGTGCCAGCAGCGACGGGTCCGCTGGGGAGCTGTTTTTT. The encoded protein is CASSDGSAGELFF. V usage is TRBV6-6 and J usage is TRBJ2-2; D uncertain. CDR1 and CDR2 (germline): MNHNY, SVGAGI (reference sequence). The CDR3 length is 13 residues. The V end lost 6 bases, the J end lost 8 bases, and 13 bases lay between the germline ends.

This chain uses TRBV5-1 with TRBJ2-5; TRBD2 might be the D (6 bases). Germline-derived CDR1 and CDR2 are SGHRS and YFSETQ. The CDR3 loop spans 13 amino acids. The V gene lost 4 bases and the J gene lost 5 bases, with 12 bases spanning the gap. CDR3 nucleotide sequence: TGCGCCAGCAGCCCGCGGGGCCTGGAGACCCAGTACTTC. Protein sequence: CASSPRGLETQYF.

The chain employs TRBV9 and TRBJ2-2; TRBD1 is a possible D gene (7 bases). The CDR3 covers 16 residues. Between the trimmed V and J ends, which lost 2 bases and 6 bases, there was a span of 17 bases. Germline V gene data show CDR1 as SGDLS and CDR2 as YYNGEE. CDR3 region: CASSVEGQGVSGELFF. The CDR3 DNA reads as TGTGCCAGCAGCGTGGAGGGCCAGGGGGTATCCGGGGAGCTGTTTTTT.

The rearrangement links TRBV10-3 to TRBJ1-2; D is unresolved. This CDR3 has 13 amino acids. The V and J ends lost 8 bases and 2 bases respectively, with 12 bases between them. Germline assignment: CDR1 ENHRY and CDR2 SYGVKD. CDR3 loop: CAIQVELNYGYTF. CDR3 in DNA: TGTGCCATCCAGGTCGAACTGAACTATGGCTACACCTTC.

The J gene is TRBJ2-3, the V gene TRBV6-4; 8 nucleotides match TRBD1. CDR3 length: 16 amino acids. The trim removed 5 bases at V and 3 bases at J, leaving 10 bases unmatched. Germline-derived CDR1 and CDR2 are MRHNA and SNTAGT. Here the CDR3 DNA reads TGTGCCAGCAGTACCCAAGCCGGGACAGGAACAGATACGCAGTATTTT. This translates into CASSTQAGTGTDTQYF.

This chain joins TRBV6-2 or TRBV6-3 and TRBJ2-7; weak D call: TRBD1 (6 bases). This CDR3 spans 13 amino acids. Germline V gene lookup returns CDR1 MNHEY and CDR2 SVGEGT. Trimming removed 5 bases at V and 3 bases at J, with 11 bases between. The chain's CDR3 is CASSTGSGYEQYF. The CDR3 DNA reads TGTGCCAGCAGTACAGGGAGCGGCTACGAGCAGTACTTC.

J is TRBJ2-1 and V is TRBV28, with 16 bases identical to TRBD2. J lost 5 bases, V lost 2 bases, and 6 bases had no gene match. The CDR3 runs 18 residues. CDR1 is MDHEN and CDR2 is SYDVKM in the germline V gene. The CDR3: CASSLTGLAGGLHNEQFF. The CDR3 DNA reads as TGTGCCAGCAGTTTAACGGGACTAGCGGGAGGGCTCCACAATGAGCAGTTCTTC.

This clone occurred a few times. The rearrangement uses TRBV19 and TRBJ1-5, with TRBD1 matching over 7 bases. The CDR3 totals 15 residues. V shed 3 bases, J shed 2 bases, and the junction held 4 bases outside the gene matches. Germline V gene lookup returns CDR1 LNHDA and CDR2 SQIVND (reference sequence). CDR3 in DNA: TGTGCCAGTAGTATTTTAGGACAGGGCAATCAGCCCCAGCATTTT. Translation gives CASSILGQGNQPQHF. Together with reference TRBV19 and TRBJ1-5, the CDR3 gives the full variable domain: DGGITQSPKYLFRKEGQNVTLSCEQNLNHDAMYWYRQDPGQGLRLIYYSQIVNDFQKGDIAEGYSVSREKKESFPLTVTSAQKNPTAFYLCASSILGQGNQPQHFGDGTRLSIL.

This chain links TRBV5-1 with TRBJ2-1; a weak D match, TRBD2 (5 bases). In germline, CDR1 is SGHRS, CDR2 YFSETQ. Between the trimmed V and J ends, which lost 4 bases and 6 bases, there was a span of 11 bases. The CDR3 spans 13 residues. CDR3 sequence reads: CASSEGGINEQFF. The CDR3 DNA reads TGCGCCAGCAGCGAGGGCGGTATCAATGAGCAGTTCTTC. Filled out from reference TRBV5-1 and TRBJ2-1, the complete variable domain reads KAGVTQTPRYLIKTRGQQVTLSCSPISGHRSVSWYQQTPGQGLQFLFEYFSETQRNKGNFPGRFSGRQFSNSRSEMNVSTLELGDSALYLCASSEGGINEQFFGPGTRLTVL.

V is TRBV11-2 and J is TRBJ2-6; 8 bases line up with TRBD2. The J segment lost 3 bases and the V segment lost 6 bases, leaving 4 bases of the junction unmatched. The CDR3 covers 15 residues. Per the germline V gene, CDR1 is SGHAT and CDR2 is FQNNGV. This CDR3 reads CASRRSGSGANVLTF. The CDR3 nucleotides are TGTGCCAGCAGAAGAAGCGGGAGTGGGGCCAACGTCCTGACTTTC.

The V gene is TRBV7-6, the J gene TRBJ2-5; TRBD1 might be the D (6 bases). V shed 3 bases and J shed 2 bases, with 10 bases lying between them. CDR1 is SGHVS, CDR2 FNYEAQ, per germline. The CDR3 runs 14 residues. The CDR3 loop is CASSFSTGQETQYF. The CDR3, as DNA: TGTGCCAGCAGCTTTTCGACAGGTCAAGAGACCCAGTACTTC.

This rearrangement joins TRBV28 to TRBJ1-2, with D possibly TRBD1 on 5 matching bases. This CDR3 comprises 16 residues. The V end was cut by 5 bases, the J end by 0 bases, with 16 bases between. Germline V gene lookup returns CDR1 MDHEN and CDR2 SYDVKM. Written as DNA, the CDR3 is TGTGCCAGCAGTGCGGCAGGGAACACACCTAACTATGGCTACACCTTC. Protein product: CASSAAGNTPNYGYTF.

This clone came up once. The chain couples TRBV7-3 to TRBJ2-6; 9 positions agree with TRBD1. After removal of 6 bases from V and 1 base from J, the junction contained 7 bases not matched to a gene. The germline CDR1 and CDR2 sequences are SGHTA and FQGTGA. The CDR3 sequence is 17 residues long. The CDR3 protein is CASRPQGAQSGANVLTF. CDR3 nucleotides: TGTGCCAGCAGACCACAGGGGGCTCAATCTGGGGCCAACGTCCTGACTTTC.

This chain links TRBV3-1 (or the pseudogene TRBV3-2) with TRBJ1-2; TRBD1 might be the D (6 bases). From germline, CDR1 is LGHDT and CDR2 YNNKEL (reference sequence). The CDR3 totals 14 residues. Trimming left V 0 bases short and J 7 bases short, with 12 bases between. The CDR3 region is CASSQDRQVPGYTF. CDR3 sequence (DNA): TGTGCCAGCAGCCAAGACCGACAGGTCCCTGGCTACACCTTC.